The entry below gives a single T cell receptor (beta chain) sequence along with its context. The J segment lost 6 bases and the V segment lost 6 bases, leaving 3 bases of the junction unmatched. CDR3 size: 13 residues. In germline, CDR1 is MNHNY, CDR2 SVGAGI (reference sequence). Assay used: immunoSEQ multiplex PCR; TCRdb lists only in-frame clones, some missing. The table lists a few hundred thousand clones, 70% to 75% of them singletons. This sample is part of a study of shared clonotypes between healthy human individuals. Sequenced material: memory CD4+ T cells sorted from blood. Subset defined: CD45RA-negative fraction. This receptor was identified in a man aged 25 to 40 in good health. The chain uses TRBV6-6 and TRBJ1-3; 9 bases agree with TRBD1. The CDR3 region is CASRRQGENTIYF. The CDR3 DNA follows: TGTGCCAGCAGGCGACAGGGGGAAAACACCATATATTTT.